The 30 T cell receptor beta chains below all came from one sample that was sequenced in a study of low-dose radiotherapy and immunotherapy resistance in tumors (dated by TCRdb to 2021 to 2024). Sequencer: Illumina HiSeq 2500. TCRs were amplified with Phusion for approximately 21 PCR cycles, with a constant-region primer paired with the adapter attached to the V primers. The public reads were run again by TCRdb, first through fastp at Q25 and then through MiXCR, and only productive beta chains were kept. A single entry per CDR3 protein holds the most common genes and DNA from its merged rows. The sample table shows around 57,000 distinct CDR3 sequences, and around a third are seen once. The biggest ten clones account for approximately 8% of the sample. The time point label on this specimen signifies: after trial treatment. The label giving this sample's treatment or condition can be read as: LDRT plus nivolumab, ipilimumab, low-dose cyclophosphamide and aspirin (RACIN trial).

The material was PBMCs, obtained after low-dose radiotherapy plus immunotherapy. The receptor source for this set is a male donor with rectosigmoid adenocarcinoma.

The sample holds many counts of this clonotype. The chain carries TRBV11-2 and TRBJ2-2, with 8 bases fitting TRBD1. Germline loops: CDR1 SGHAT, CDR2 FQNNGV. J was trimmed by 0 bases and V by 4 bases; bases with no gene match: 1. The CDR3 runs 15 residues. CDR3 nucleotides: TGTGCCAGCAGCTGGACAGGGACGAACACCGGGGAGCTGTTTTTT. As protein: CASSWTGTNTGELFF.

This clonotype occurred many times. The J gene is TRBJ2-7, the V gene TRBV12-3 or TRBV12-4; TRBD2 aligns across 9 bases. The CDR3 runs to 17 residues. The ends lost 2 bases at V and 7 bases at J; junction bases unmatched: 15. CDR3 residues: CASSLSYPSGVRGEQYF. CDR3 bases: TGTGCCAGCAGTTTATCTTATCCTAGCGGGGTCCGTGGTGAGCAGTACTTC.

The sample holds a few counts of this clonotype. The chain uses TRBV6-2 or TRBV6-3 and TRBJ2-1; TRBD2 matches 8 bases. The CDR3 covers 15 residues. Germline V lookup: CDR1 MNHEY, CDR2 SVGEGT. J lost 7 bases, V lost 2 bases, and 7 bases had no gene match. The CDR3 sequence is CASSYGSGGPNEQFF. For the CDR3, the DNA is TGTGCCAGCAGTTACGGGTCGGGAGGGCCGAATGAGCAGTTCTTC.

This clonotype was seen at least ten times. This chain uses TRBV18 with TRBJ2-7; D possibly corresponds to TRBD2 (6 bases). V lost 3 bases and J 3 bases, leaving 9 bases between the germline ends. Germline V gives CDR1 KGHSH, CDR2 LQKENI. The CDR3 has 13 residues. DNA of the CDR3: TGTGCCAGCTCACCCTACGGGGGCTACGAGCAGTACTTC. This sequence encodes CASSPYGGYEQYF.

The rearrangement joins TRBV9 to TRBJ2-2, with 7 nucleotides matching TRBD1. Looked up from germline, CDR1 is SGDLS and CDR2 is YYNGEE. J lost 0 bases, V lost 3 bases, and 5 bases had no gene match. The CDR3 is 16 amino acids. CDR3 region: CASSAGGHSNTGELFF. The DNA of the CDR3 is TGTGCCAGCAGCGCAGGGGGACATTCGAACACCGGGGAGCTGTTTTTT.

Concerning this clonotype itself: One base separates it from a far larger clone, so it is likely a read error. This chain connects TRBV27 to TRBJ2-7; D gene uncertain. This CDR3 is built from 17 residues. V was clipped by 6 bases and J by 0 bases, with 21 bases between them. Germline V CDR1 and CDR2: MNHEY, SMNVEV (reference sequence). The CDR3 region has the DNA TGTGCCAGCAGCCAGGCGGTAGGACCTATCGACTCCTACGAGCAGTACTTC. It translates to CASSQAVGPIDSYEQYF.

To note about this clonotype: Since a far larger clone is one base different, this is likely a read error. This chain joins TRBV14 and TRBJ2-7; 12 nucleotides agree with TRBD2. The CDR3 spans 14 residues. Losses at the gene ends were 2 bases for V and 7 bases for J; bases not matched to a gene: 3. Germline V gene lookup returns CDR1 SGHDN and CDR2 FVKESK. The CDR3 DNA reads as TGTGCCAGCAGCCAACTAGCGGGGGGGAATGAGCAGTACTTC. The encoded protein is CASSQLAGGNEQYF.

The sample holds many counts of this clonotype. V gene TRBV28 combines with J gene TRBJ1-1; D is perhaps TRBD1 (6 bases). V gave up 5 bases and J gave up 4 bases, with 14 bases separating them. The CDR3 runs to 14 residues. Germline V gene lookup returns CDR1 MDHEN and CDR2 SYDVKM. The CDR3 sequence is CASSQRQGSTEAFF. CDR3 DNA: TGTGCCAGCAGTCAAAGGCAGGGGAGCACTGAAGCTTTCTTT.

The rearrangement uses TRBV5-1 and TRBJ2-7, with D unclear. Trimming stripped 4 bases from V and 9 bases from J, with 26 bases between. CDR1 is SGHRS and CDR2 is YFSETQ in the germline V gene. CDR3 length: 16 amino acids. CDR3 sequence: CASSVSPVTYEGRQYF. The DNA for the CDR3 is TGCGCCAGCAGCGTCAGCCCCGTAACCTACGAAGGTAGGCAGTACTTC.

Sample share makes this clonotype medium-sized. The chain joins TRBV28 to TRBJ2-1, with 10 bases matching TRBD2. V shed 3 bases and J 3 bases; nucleotides not matched to a gene: 2. This CDR3 has 15 amino acids. From germline, CDR1 is MDHEN and CDR2 SYDVKM. In DNA form, the CDR3 reads TGTGCCAGCAGTTTCAGCGGGGGGGACTACAATGAGCAGTTCTTC. Its protein is CASSFSGGDYNEQFF.

This clonotype was recorded at least ten times. The chain links TRBV9 to TRBJ2-1; tentative D call: TRBD2 (6 bases). Germline CDR1 reads SGDLS; CDR2 reads YYNGEE. The CDR3 has 16 amino acids. V shed 3 bases and J shed 4 bases, with 17 bases lying between them. CDR3 region: CASSDGGAQPYNEQFF. The CDR3 DNA follows: TGTGCCAGCAGCGACGGCGGGGCTCAACCTTACAATGAGCAGTTCTTC.

The gene calls are TRBV28 and TRBJ2-5, with D unclear. The CDR3 sequence is 16 residues long. Germline V lookup: CDR1 MDHEN, CDR2 SYDVKM. V lost 5 bases and J lost 0, with 16 bases in between. The CDR3 DNA sequence: TGTGCCAGCAGTAACCCGTCATGGAGCAACCAAGAGACCCAGTACTTC. Amino acid sequence: CASSNPSWSNQETQYF.

In the case of this clonotype: With a far larger clone one base away, a read error is the likely cause. This chain joins TRBV6-1 and TRBJ2-5, with no clear D. The CDR3 runs 15 residues. Germline loops: CDR1 MNHNS, CDR2 SASEGT. Trimming cost V 5 bases and J 1 base, with 14 bases left between them. CDR3 DNA: TGTGCCAGCAGTTACTCGACCACCGCCCAAGAGACCCAGTACTTC. Translation: CASSYSTTAQETQYF.

This clonotype was seen ten or more times. The chain is built from TRBV11-2 and TRBJ1-1; D unclear. V was clipped by 5 bases and J by 2 bases, with 15 bases between them. Germline lookup yields CDR1 SGHAT and CDR2 FQNNGV. CDR3 length: 15 amino acids. Here the CDR3 DNA reads TGTGCCAGCAGCCCTCTAATGGGTCCTAACACTGAAGCTTTCTTT. Translation: CASSPLMGPNTEAFF. The complete variable domain, with remaining parts taken from reference TRBV11-2 and TRBJ1-1, reads EAGVAQSPRYKIIEKRQSVAFWCNPISGHATLYWYQQILGQGPKLLIQFQNNGVVDDSQLPKDRFSAERLKGVDSTLKIQPAKLEDSAVYLCASSPLMGPNTEAFFGQGTRLTVV.

This clonotype was counted at least ten times. The rearrangement joins TRBV7-2 to TRBJ2-3; 8 nucleotides match TRBD2. Germline V gene lookup returns CDR1 SGHTA and CDR2 FQGNSA. The CDR3 spans 14 residues. After removal of 6 bases from V and 5 bases from J, the junction contained 7 bases not matched to a gene. Written as DNA, the CDR3 is TGTGCCAGCAGAACGGGAGGGCCGGTAGATACGCAGTATTTT. Its translation is CASRTGGPVDTQYF.

This clonotype was recorded many times. The V and J genes are TRBV9 and TRBJ2-7, with D possibly TRBD1 on 6 matching bases. This CDR3 spans 14 amino acids. Germline V gene lookup returns CDR1 SGDLS and CDR2 YYNGEE. With 4 bases removed from V and 2 bases from J, the gap between germline ends came to 13 bases. Written as DNA, the CDR3 is TGTGCCAGCAGCCCAATAGGGACACCCTACGAGCAGTACTTC. Protein product: CASSPIGTPYEQYF. Combining the CDR3 with reference TRBV9 and TRBJ2-7 gives the whole variable domain DSGVTQTPKHLITATGQRVTLRCSPRSGDLSVYWYQQSLDQGLQFLIQYYNGEERAKGNILERFSAQQFPDLHSELNLSSLELGDSALYFCASSPIGTPYEQYFGPGTRLTVT.

There are many counts of this clonotype. The gene calls are TRBV19 and TRBJ2-1; D may be TRBD2 (6 bases). Looked up from germline, CDR1 is LNHDA and CDR2 is SQIVND (reference sequence). V was pared by 3 bases and J by 7 bases, with 19 bases between. CDR3 size: 16 residues. CDR3 bases: TGTGCCAGTAGTATCCTGAGCCCTAGTGGAGGGAATGAGCAGTTCTTC. Residues: CASSILSPSGGNEQFF.

The rearrangement joins TRBV13 to TRBJ2-7, with a weak D call TRBD2 (7 bases). V dropped 2 bases and J dropped 2 bases, with 10 bases sitting between them. CDR1 is PRHDT, CDR2 FYEKMQ, per germline (reference sequence). The CDR3 loop spans 14 amino acids. The DNA for the CDR3 is TGTGCCAGCAGCTTAAGAGGGGGGGCCTACGAGCAGTACTTC. The encoded protein is CASSLRGGAYEQYF.

This clonotype has a count of ten or more. The J gene is TRBJ1-5, the V gene TRBV6-1; 8 bases are shared with TRBD1. Germline loops: CDR1 MNHNS, CDR2 SASEGT. The CDR3 spans 14 residues. Germline trimming cut 10 bases from V and 2 bases from J; bases unmatched to any gene: 7. The CDR3 reads CATGQGGGNQPQHF. The CDR3 nucleotides read TGTGCCACCGGACAGGGTGGGGGCAATCAGCCCCAGCATTTT.

This clonotype was seen ten or more times. The rearrangement links TRBV6-2 or TRBV6-3 to TRBJ1-2; 9 nucleotides align to TRBD1. The CDR3 consists of 16 residues. V shed 6 bases, J shed 0 bases, and the junction held 8 bases outside the gene matches. The germline V gene has CDR1 MNHEY and CDR2 SVGEGT. CDR3 sequence (DNA): TGTGCCAGCAGCCCCACAGGGGGCGTCCCTAACTATGGCTACACCTTC. Amino acid sequence: CASSPTGGVPNYGYTF.

This clonotype was recorded only once. V and J are TRBV6-2 or TRBV6-3 and TRBJ2-1, with 7 nucleotides matching TRBD2. The CDR3 sequence is 14 residues long. CDR1 and CDR2 (germline): MNHEY, SVGEGT. Trimming removed 6 bases from V and 4 bases from J; junction bases left unmatched: 6. This CDR3 reads CASRTFGGYNEQFF. CDR3 nucleotides: TGTGCCAGCAGGACTTTCGGGGGGTACAATGAGCAGTTCTTC.

Many counts were recorded for this clonotype. V is TRBV7-8 and J is TRBJ2-1; possibly TRBD2 for D (5 bases). This CDR3 comprises 15 residues. Between the trimmed V and J ends, which lost 5 bases and 7 bases, there was a span of 18 bases. Germline values: CDR1 SGHVS, CDR2 FQNEAQ. The CDR3 coding sequence is TGTGCCAGCAGCCCCCCGCCCGGACTGGGGAATGAGCAGTTCTTC. Amino acid sequence: CASSPPPGLGNEQFF.

This clonotype was recorded at least ten times. The rearrangement uses TRBV6-2 or TRBV6-3 and TRBJ1-4; 8 bases are a match to TRBD1. CDR3 length: 13 residues. Germline V gene lookup returns CDR1 MNHEY and CDR2 SVGEGT. V lost 7 bases to trimming and J lost 7 bases; unmatched junction nucleotides: 5. CDR3 DNA sequence: TGTGCCAGCATGGACAGGGAAACTGAAAAACTGTTTTTT. Its translation: CASMDRETEKLFF.

Many counts were recorded for this clonotype. The rearrangement joins TRBV3-1 to TRBJ1-5; weak D call: TRBD1 (6 bases). Germline V gives CDR1 LGHDT, CDR2 YNNKEL (reference sequence). V was trimmed by 5 bases and J by 14 bases, leaving 16 bases between them. CDR3 length: 12 amino acids. The CDR3, as DNA: TGTGCCAGCAGCACCCAACAGGGAACCAAGCATTTT. Protein sequence: CASSTQQGTKHF.

The V call is TRBV5-6, the J call TRBJ2-7; possible D gene TRBD2, 5 bases. The CDR3 contains 13 residues. Germline CDR1 is SGHDT and CDR2 is YYEEEE. V lost 0 bases, J lost 7 bases, and 11 bases lay in between. This CDR3 is CASSLVGRGEQYF. DNA of the CDR3: TGTGCCAGCAGCTTGGTTGGGCGAGGGGAGCAGTACTTC.

This clonotype was observed a handful of times. V and J are TRBV4-1 and TRBJ2-2; 8 bases align to TRBD1. The length of the CDR3 is 15 residues. V was pared by 0 bases and J by 10 bases, with 7 bases of the junction left unmatched. CDR1 is MGHRA, CDR2 YSYEKL, per germline. The CDR3 region is CASSQEDRVQEELFF. The CDR3 DNA reads as TGCGCCAGCAGCCAAGAGGACAGGGTCCAAGAGGAGCTGTTTTTT.

This clonotype was seen many times. The chain links TRBV2 to TRBJ2-4; D unclear. Per germline, CDR1 SNHLY and CDR2 FYNNEI. This CDR3 has 13 amino acids. The V end was cut by 6 bases, the J end by 0 bases, with 6 bases between. The CDR3 region is CASRPIAKNIQYF. The CDR3 coding sequence is TGTGCCAGCAGACCGATAGCCAAAAACATTCAGTACTTC. The full variable domain, in which reference TRBV2 and TRBJ2-4 provide the parts outside the CDR3, is EPEVTQTPSHQVTQMGQEVILRCVPISNHLYFYWYRQILGQKVEFLVSFYNNEISEKSEIFDDQFSVERPDGSNFTLKIRSTKLEDSAMYFCASRPIAKNIQYFGAGTRLSVL.

The chain is built from TRBV11-2 and TRBJ2-1; TRBD2 matches 8 bases. Germline CDR1 and CDR2: SGHAT and FQNNGV. The V gene end was trimmed by 5 bases and the J gene end by 2 bases; junction bases not matched to a gene: 8. The CDR3 sequence is 16 residues long. The CDR3 region has the DNA TGTGCCAGCAGCCACCTGACTAGCGCGGCCTACAATGAGCAGTTCTTC. Translating it yields CASSHLTSAAYNEQFF.

This CDR3 reads CASSEAIAGGREQYF. The CDR3 nucleotides are TGTGCCAGCAGTGAAGCCATAGCGGGAGGCCGGGAGCAGTACTTC. V and J are TRBV6-1 and TRBJ2-7, with 10 bases matching TRBD2. Per the germline V gene, CDR1 is MNHNS and CDR2 is SASEGT. The CDR3 runs to 15 residues. With V trimmed by 0 bases and J by 7 bases, 6 bases remained unmatched.

This clonotype has only a few counts. The V call is TRBV7-2, the J call TRBJ2-7, with D hard to call. CDR3 length equals 12 residues. Germline lookup yields CDR1 SGHTA and CDR2 FQGNSA. V was trimmed by 11 bases and J by 3 bases, leaving 14 bases between them. Here the CDR3 reads CAVLGAGYEQYF. CDR3 nucleotide sequence: TGTGCCGTCCTGGGTGCCGGCTACGAGCAGTACTTC.